Listed here are 27 T cell receptor beta chains from one sample, sequenced in a study of OX40 agonist ivuxolimab in advanced cancers. Using immunoSEQ multiplex PCR, the repertoire was profiled, and TCRdb retains in-frame clones only, with some absent. The data contain about 44,000 clones, approximately 80% of them singletons. Sequenced material: CD4+ or CD8+ T cells sorted from blood, taken in a trial of the OX40 agonist ivuxolimab. The source of these receptors is an adult with an advanced solid tumor such as melanoma, head and neck, liver or kidney cancer.

The chain links TRBV7-2 to TRBJ2-1, with D possibly TRBD2 on 6 matching bases. Germline assignment: CDR1 SGHTA and CDR2 FQGNSA. Trimming shortened V by 7 bases and J by 9 bases, and 19 bases separated the two germline ends. The CDR3 consists of 14 residues. The DNA of the CDR3 is TGTGCCAGCACCCCACGGGAGACCAAGGGTGAGCAGTTCTTC. Translating gives CASTPRETKGEQFF.

The J gene is TRBJ1-2, the V gene TRBV4-1; 9 nucleotides agree with TRBD1. Germline V gene lookup returns CDR1 MGHRA and CDR2 YSYEKL. V lost 7 bases, J lost 7 bases, and 10 bases stayed unmatched. The CDR3 totals 14 residues. CDR3 sequence: CASNPGQGLFGYTF. Here the CDR3 DNA reads TGCGCCAGCAACCCGGGACAGGGTCTTTTTGGCTACACCTTC.

V gene TRBV2 combines with J gene TRBJ2-2; D is ambiguous. Germline values: CDR1 SNHLY, CDR2 FYNNEI. The CDR3 covers 14 residues. Deletions cut 1 base from V and 8 bases from J, with 11 bases between. CDR3 DNA sequence: TGTGCCAGCAGTGAAGAGCCCCTAGGAGGGGAGCTGTTTTTT. Amino acid sequence: CASSEEPLGGELFF. The whole variable domain, remainder taken from reference TRBV2 and TRBJ2-2, is EPEVTQTPSHQVTQMGQEVILRCVPISNHLYFYWYRQILGQKVEFLVSFYNNEISEKSEIFDDQFSVERPDGSNFTLKIRSTKLEDSAMYFCASSEEPLGGELFFGEGSRLTVL.

The chain joins TRBV7-2 to TRBJ2-1, with 7 bases identical to TRBD2. Unmatched junction bases numbered 5, after V lost 2 bases and J lost 10 bases. CDR1 and CDR2 from the germline V gene are SGHTA and FQGNSA. This CDR3 region has 13 residues. CDR3 residues: CASSLNPGGEQFF. The CDR3 DNA follows: TGTGCCAGCAGCTTAAACCCGGGAGGAGAGCAGTTCTTC.

CDR3 DNA: TGTGCCAGCAGTAATATCGGGACCCCTTATGGCTACACCTTC. As protein: CASSNIGTPYGYTF. The chain is built from TRBV6-5 and TRBJ1-2; possible D gene TRBD1, 5 bases. Germline CDR1 reads MNHEY; CDR2 reads SVGAGI. Trimming pared 5 bases from V and 5 bases from J, leaving 15 bases between. This CDR3 comprises 14 residues.

J is TRBJ1-4 and V is TRBV5-4; D remains unclear. Germline lookup yields CDR1 SGHNT and CDR2 YYREEE (reference sequence). V was clipped by 2 bases and J by 4 bases, with 12 bases between them. The CDR3 loop spans 15 amino acids. CDR3 in DNA: TGTGCCAGCAGCTTTCTGCAGGCTCTTAATGAAAAACTGTTTTTT. This encodes CASSFLQALNEKLFF.

V and J are TRBV5-1 and TRBJ2-7; TRBD1 agrees at 7 bases. Germline V gene data show CDR1 as SGHRS and CDR2 as YFSETQ. Trimming removed 3 bases from V and 4 bases from J; junction bases left unmatched: 4. The CDR3 totals 13 residues. CDR3 loop: CASSSLDRYEQYF. The CDR3 region has the DNA TGCGCCAGCAGCTCGCTGGACAGGTACGAGCAGTACTTC.

The CDR3 region has the DNA TGCGCCAGCAGCTTGGGACAGGTGGGGGAGACCCAGTACTTC. It yields the protein CASSLGQVGETQYF. The V call is TRBV5-1, the J call TRBJ2-5; D is possibly TRBD1 (6 bases). Looked up from germline, CDR1 is SGHRS and CDR2 is YFSETQ. Trimming pared 0 bases from V and 5 bases from J, leaving 11 bases between. This CDR3 region has 14 residues.

The chain recombines TRBV5-1 with TRBJ1-3, with D unresolved. The germline gives CDR1 SGHRS, CDR2 YFSETQ. V was pared by 5 bases and J by 2 bases, with 8 bases between. The CDR3 consists of 13 residues. CDR3 DNA sequence: TGCGCCAGCAGTTTAAGTCCTGGAAACACCATATATTTT. Amino acid sequence: CASSLSPGNTIYF.

V usage is TRBV7-2 and J usage is TRBJ2-6; D not certain. The germline V gene encodes CDR1 SGHTA and CDR2 FQGNSA. Trimming left V 10 bases short and J 4 bases short, with 11 bases between. The CDR3 sequence is 13 residues long. CDR3: CATQFSGANVLTF. The CDR3 DNA is TGTGCCACCCAATTTAGCGGGGCCAACGTCCTGACTTTC. Full variable domain (remainder filled in from reference TRBV7-2 and TRBJ2-6): GAGVSQSPSNKVTEKGKDVELRCDPISGHTALYWYRQSLGQGLEFLIYFQGNSAPDKSGLPSDRFSAERTGGSVSTLTIQRTQQEDSAVYLCATQFSGANVLTFGAGSRLTVL.

The table lists this clone with a count of one. V is TRBV6-5 and J is TRBJ2-2; perhaps TRBD1 as D (5 bases). The V end lost 4 bases, the J end lost 6 bases, and 9 bases lay between the germline ends. CDR1 is MNHEY, CDR2 SVGAGI, per germline. The CDR3 length is 13 residues. In DNA, the CDR3 is TGTGCCAGCAGTTTAGGGGTTGCCGGGGAGCTGTTTTTT. Amino acid sequence: CASSLGVAGELFF.

V is TRBV5-4 and J is TRBJ1-1; 11 bases fit TRBD1. Germline V gene data show CDR1 as SGHNT and CDR2 as YYREEE (reference sequence). Trimming at V came to 4 bases and at J to 7 bases, leaving 9 bases not matched to a gene. CDR3 length equals 15 residues. In DNA form, the CDR3 reads TGTGCCAGCAGCCCGGGGGACAGGGGGAGAATTGAAGCTTTCTTT. Amino acids: CASSPGDRGRIEAFF.

This clone turned up a few times. The rearrangement uses TRBV11-2 and TRBJ2-7, with unresolved D. This CDR3 has 14 amino acids. The germline CDR1 and CDR2 sequences are SGHAT and FQNNGV. The V and J ends lost 5 bases and 2 bases respectively, with 13 bases between them. For the CDR3, the DNA is TGTGCCAGCAGCCCTGGGCAGAGCGCCTACGAGCAGTACTTC. Translated, it gives CASSPGQSAYEQYF.

This chain joins TRBV25-1 and TRBJ2-3; D is ambiguous. V was trimmed by 8 bases and J by 6 bases, leaving 15 bases between them. Germline CDR1 and CDR2: MGHDK and SYGVNS. This CDR3 has 13 residues. The CDR3, as DNA: TGTGCCAGCTCTAACCCTCAGACGGATACGCAGTATTTT. It is translated as CASSNPQTDTQYF.

This clone was found a few times. The chain recombines TRBV19 with TRBJ1-1; D is possibly TRBD1 (6 bases). In germline, CDR1 is LNHDA, CDR2 SQIVND (reference sequence). V lost 9 bases and J lost 5, with 16 bases in between. This CDR3 comprises 13 residues. The CDR3 DNA sequence: TGTGCCAGCGCGTCGGGGGCGAGAACTGAAGCTTTCTTT. As protein: CASASGARTEAFF.

V gene TRBV6-6 combines with J gene TRBJ2-3; maybe TRBD1 (6 bases). Trimming pared 6 bases from V and 6 bases from J, leaving 16 bases between. CDR1 is MNHNY, CDR2 SVGAGI, per germline (reference sequence). This CDR3 has 14 amino acids. The CDR3 protein is CASSSRDTGDTQYF. The CDR3 DNA reads as TGTGCCAGCAGCTCCCGGGACACGGGGGATACGCAGTATTTT.

The chain combines TRBV5-1 with TRBJ2-6, with D possibly being TRBD1 or TRBD2 (5 bases each). The germline V and J ends were trimmed by 3 bases and 0 bases, with 13 bases remaining between them. This CDR3 comprises 17 residues. Per the germline V gene, CDR1 is SGHRS and CDR2 is YFSETQ. The CDR3 loop reads CASSWDGYHSGANVLTF. The CDR3 DNA reads TGCGCCAGCAGCTGGGACGGATACCACTCTGGGGCCAACGTCCTGACTTTC.

Written as DNA, the CDR3 is TGTGCCAGCGGATTCAGGGGTAGGGCCTCTGGGGCCAACGTCCTGACTTTC. Translation: CASGFRGRASGANVLTF. This chain joins TRBV7-9 and TRBJ2-6; a possible D gene is TRBD1 (6 bases). Germline CDR1 SEHNR, CDR2 FQNEAQ (reference sequence). The CDR3 has 17 residues. Trimming stripped 8 bases from V and 0 bases from J, with 17 bases between.

This clone was seen a few times. The DNA for the CDR3 is TGTGCCTGCCGCAGGGGGAGCACAGATACGCAGTATTTT. It is translated as CACRRGSTDTQYF. The chain employs TRBV30 and TRBJ2-3; 7 bases agree with TRBD1. Germline lookup yields CDR1 GTSNPN and CDR2 SVGIG (reference sequence). Trimming took 6 bases from V and 0 from J; bases not matched to a gene: 3. The CDR3 loop spans 13 amino acids.

V usage is TRBV28 and J usage is TRBJ2-7; D tentatively fits TRBD1 or TRBD2 (5 bases each). V lost 6 bases and J 2 bases, leaving 14 bases between the germline ends. The CDR3 is 14 residues long. Germline CDR1 and CDR2: MDHEN and SYDVKM. The CDR3 sequence: CASSASGSTYEQYF. As DNA, the CDR3 is TGTGCCAGCAGCGCTTCAGGGAGTACCTACGAGCAGTACTTC.

This clone was seen a handful of times. The J gene is TRBJ2-7, the V gene TRBV7-9; 13 positions agree with TRBD2. Trimming cost V 1 base and J 12 bases; bases outside gene matches: 3. The CDR3 sequence is 13 residues long. CDR1 and CDR2 (germline): SEHNR, FQNEAQ (reference sequence). Written as DNA, the CDR3 is TGTGCCAGCAGCTTAGGGACTAGCGGGAGAGTGTACTTC. It encodes CASSLGTSGRVYF. Combining the CDR3 with reference TRBV7-9 and TRBJ2-7 gives the whole variable domain DTGVSQNPRHKITKRGQNVTFRCDPISEHNRLYWYRQTLGQGPEFLTYFQNEAQLEKSRLLSDRFSAERPKGSFSTLEIQRTEQGDSAMYLCASSLGTSGRVYFGPGTRLTVT.

The chain joins TRBV30 to TRBJ1-5, with D possibly matching TRBD1 (6 bases). The CDR3 contains 15 residues. V was cut by 3 bases and J by 5 bases, with 17 bases left in between. Germline V gene data show CDR1 as GTSNPN and CDR2 as SVGIG (reference sequence). The CDR3 sequence: CAWSPTGDIYQPQHF. CDR3 coding DNA: TGTGCCTGGAGCCCAACTGGGGACATCTATCAGCCCCAGCATTTT.

V and J are TRBV2 and TRBJ1-1; D uncertain. CDR3 length equals 15 residues. The V gene lost 5 bases and the J gene lost 0 bases, with 13 bases spanning the gap. CDR1 SNHLY and CDR2 FYNNEI come from the germline V gene. The CDR3 sequence is CASSLRLNVNTEAFF. CDR3 nucleotide sequence: TGTGCCAGCAGTCTACGGCTGAACGTGAACACTGAAGCTTTCTTT. The full variable domain, completed using reference TRBV2 and TRBJ1-1, is EPEVTQTPSHQVTQMGQEVILRCVPISNHLYFYWYRQILGQKVEFLVSFYNNEISEKSEIFDDQFSVERPDGSNFTLKIRSTKLEDSAMYFCASSLRLNVNTEAFFGQGTRLTVV.

The chain carries TRBV15 and TRBJ2-7; D is unclear. Germline assignment: CDR1 LNHNV and CDR2 YYDKDF (reference sequence). Trimming took off 4 bases at V and 5 bases at J, with 18 bases between the two ends. The CDR3 sequence is 15 residues long. CDR3 nucleotide sequence: TGTGCCACCAGCACCGACCAGAGAGATTTTCACGAGCAGTACTTC. This gives the protein CATSTDQRDFHEQYF.

This chain links TRBV11-2 with TRBJ2-7; 8 positions match TRBD2. V gave up 5 bases and J gave up 3 bases; unmatched junction bases: 3. The CDR3 consists of 13 residues. CDR1 and CDR2 from the germline V gene are SGHAT and FQNNGV. The CDR3: CASSPGTSYEQYF. The CDR3 DNA sequence: TGTGCCAGCAGCCCGGGGACTAGCTACGAGCAGTACTTC. Looking up the rest from reference TRBV11-2 and TRBJ2-7 gives the full variable domain: EAGVAQSPRYKIIEKRQSVAFWCNPISGHATLYWYQQILGQGPKLLIQFQNNGVVDDSQLPKDRFSAERLKGVDSTLKIQPAKLEDSAVYLCASSPGTSYEQYFGPGTRLTVT.

CDR3 residues: CASSQTTSTGELFF. As DNA, the CDR3 is TGTGCCAGCAGCCAAACTACTAGCACCGGGGAGCTGTTTTTT. The chain combines TRBV9 with TRBJ2-2; perhaps TRBD2 as D (5 bases). The CDR3 length is 14 residues. The germline V gene has CDR1 SGDLS and CDR2 YYNGEE. The V and J ends lost 4 bases and 4 bases respectively, with 11 bases between them.

The chain joins TRBV25-1 to TRBJ1-4; D uncertain. This CDR3 is 13 amino acids long. The V end was cut by 10 bases, the J end by 7 bases, with 16 bases between. Looked up from germline, CDR1 is MGHDK and CDR2 is SYGVNS. The CDR3 nucleotides read TGTGCCACTAACAAGCCCGGGAGTGAAAAACTGTTTTTT. Its protein product is CATNKPGSEKLFF.